This is a list of T cell receptor beta chains from one sample in a study of blood T cell repertoires in COVID-19. TCRdb's table, derived via immunoSEQ multiplex PCR, lists solely in-frame clones and lacks some. Here the sample spans a few hundred thousand clones, about nine tenths being singletons. The sequenced sample consisted of PBMCs or T cells enriched from blood (not recorded which). Every receptor here comes from a man under 40 who had recovered from COVID-19. The CDR3 runs from the conserved cysteine through the conserved F or W. Each record gives: CDR3 DNA, CDR3 protein, J gene, clone size, D gene, V gene. D genes are given only for firm matches. The size of a clone is reported for some rows only, either as once, few or many, or as a class for expanded clones.

TGTGCCAGCAGCCAAGATTGGCAGACTAGCACAGATACGCAGTATTTT | CASSQDWQTSTDTQYF | TRBJ2-3 | - | - | TRBV4-2
TGTGCCAGCAGTTACAGAAGGGACAGGAATCAGCCCCAGCATTTT | CASSYRRDRNQPQHF | TRBJ1-5 | - | TRBD1 | TRBV6-5
TGCGCCAGCAGCCACCCTGACAGGGACAATCAGCCCCAGCATTTT | CASSHPDRDNQPQHF | TRBJ1-5 | - | TRBD1 | TRBV4-1
TGTGCCACCAGCAGAGACGGGACTAGCTCCCACGAGCAGTACTTC | CATSRDGTSSHEQYF | TRBJ2-7 | - | TRBD2 | TRBV15
TGTGCCAGCAGCCCAACAGGGGCTTTCCGCCAAGCTAACTATGGCTACACCTTC | CASSPTGAFRQANYGYTF | TRBJ1-2 | - | TRBD1 | TRBV7-2
TGTGCCAGCAGGGGATTGAGAGGGGGTATTGAAAAACTGTTTTTT | CASRGLRGGIEKLFF | TRBJ1-4 | - | - | TRBV7-9
TGTGCCAGCAGTATCGGGACAGGGACCGAGCAGTACTTC | CASSIGTGTEQYF | TRBJ2-7 | - | TRBD1 | TRBV28
TGTGCCAGCAGCTTGGAAACTAGCGGGAGGATAAGGACCCAGTACTTC | CASSLETSGRIRTQYF | TRBJ2-5 | - | TRBD2 | TRBV5-4
TGTGCCAGCAGTTGGGAGGGGCAGGGCTACGAGCAGTACTTC | CASSWEGQGYEQYF | TRBJ2-7 | - | TRBD2 | TRBV2
TGTGCCAGCAGTTTACAGGGGCATGCGAACACTGAAGCTTTCTTT | CASSLQGHANTEAFF | TRBJ1-1 | - | TRBD1 | TRBV6-5
TGTGCCAGCAGCTTAGGGCTAGCGGGGGGGCCGTCCTACGAGCAGTACTTC | CASSLGLAGGPSYEQYF | TRBJ2-7 | - | TRBD2 | TRBV5-6
TGTGCCAGCAGGCCCGACAGAGAGTTGTCTTTCTTT | CASRPDRELSFF | TRBJ1-1 | - | - | TRBV2
TGCGCCAGCAGCCAAGTCAGAAACACTGAAGCTTTCTTT | CASSQVRNTEAFF | TRBJ1-1 | - | - | TRBV4-3
TGTGCCAGCAGCTTAGGGGAACTAGCGGGAGGGAACTACGAGCAGTACTTC | CASSLGELAGGNYEQYF | TRBJ2-7 | - | TRBD2 | TRBV7-9
TGTGCCAGCTCACCAACCGGGGGATCTAGCAATCAGCCCCAGCATTTT | CASSPTGGSSNQPQHF | TRBJ1-5 | - | - | TRBV18
TGTGCCAGCAGCTTCCGCGGGGGCGGGTCAGATACGCAGTATTTT | CASSFRGGGSDTQYF | TRBJ2-3 | - | - | TRBV7-9
TGTGCCAGCAGTTACTCGGACATAAGGAACACTGAAGCTTTCTTT | CASSYSDIRNTEAFF | TRBJ1-1 | - | - | TRBV6-5
TGTGCCAGCAGTTTACTCAATCAGCCCCAGCATTTT | CASSLLNQPQHF | TRBJ1-5 | - | - | TRBV12-3/TRBV12-4
TGTGCCAGCAGCTTAGCCGGGACAGGGGGTTCACCCCTCCACTTT | CASSLAGTGGSPLHF | TRBJ1-6 | - | TRBD1 | TRBV7-2
TGTGCCAGCAGCTCATGGGACACTGCTCAAGAGACCCAGTACTTC | CASSSWDTAQETQYF | TRBJ2-5 | - | - | TRBV7-9
TGCAGCGTTGCGCACAGTGCGGAAGCTTTCTTT | CSVAHSAEAFF | TRBJ1-1 | - | - | TRBV29-1
TGTGCCAGCAGCCAAGATGGCAGGGGAAGCTATGGCTACACCTTC | CASSQDGRGSYGYTF | TRBJ1-2 | - | - | TRBV14
TGTGCCAGCAGCCGGGAGGGACTAGCGGGGGGGCGTGGCACAGATACGCAGTATTTT | CASSREGLAGGRGTDTQYF | TRBJ2-3 | once | TRBD2 | TRBV5-4
TGCGCCAGCAGTCAAGCCGGGACTAACTACAATGAGCAGTTCTTC | CASSQAGTNYNEQFF | TRBJ2-1 | - | TRBD2 | TRBV4-1
TGTGCCAGCTCACCAGAGGACAGGAGTAACTATGGCTACACCTTC | CASSPEDRSNYGYTF | TRBJ1-2 | - | TRBD1 | TRBV18
TGCGCCAGCAGCCAACCGCTCACACGGAGAAACTATGGCTACACCTTC | CASSQPLTRRNYGYTF | TRBJ1-2 | few | - | TRBV4-1
TGTGCCAGCAGTCTTGGACAGCTCAATCAGCCCCAGCATTTT | CASSLGQLNQPQHF | TRBJ1-5 | - | - | TRBV6-2/TRBV6-3
TGCAGTGCTAGTTCGGGAAGCGGGGGGGCCTTCGAGCAGTACTTC | CSASSGSGGAFEQYF | TRBJ2-7 | - | TRBD2 | TRBV20-1
TGTGCCAGCAGCCCCAACTCCTACGAGCAGTACTTC | CASSPNSYEQYF | TRBJ2-7 | - | - | TRBV7-9
TGTGCCAGTAGTCTCTTGGTGGCGGTTACTAATGAAAAACTGTTTTTT | CASSLLVAVTNEKLFF | TRBJ1-4 | - | - | TRBV19
TGTGCCAGCAGGACGACAGATCGTGGGGATGAGCAGTTCTTC | CASRTTDRGDEQFF | TRBJ2-1 | - | - | TRBV6-5
TGTGCCATCAGTGCCCAGACAGGGACTTTGAACACTGAAGCTTTCTTT | CAISAQTGTLNTEAFF | TRBJ1-1 | - | TRBD1 | TRBV10-3
TGTGCCAGCAGTACTCCCGGGACTAGCGGGAGGGTGTCGTTCTTC | CASSTPGTSGRVSFF | TRBJ2-1 | - | TRBD2 | TRBV28
TGTGCCAGCTCACTGGCAGGGGGCCGGCGTGGAACCTACGAGCAGTACTTC | CASSLAGGRRGTYEQYF | TRBJ2-7 | - | TRBD1 | TRBV18
TGTGCCAGCAGCTTAGCGGGACAGACGAACACCGGGGAGCTGTTTTTT | CASSLAGQTNTGELFF | TRBJ2-2 | - | TRBD1 | TRBV7-9
TGTGCCAGCAGCTTAGCTAGCGGGGTTGCCTACGAGCAGTACTTC | CASSLASGVAYEQYF | TRBJ2-7 | - | TRBD2 | TRBV7-2
TGCAGCGTTGAATACGATAGACTTTCCCAGACAGGGTCATGGGTCTATGGCTACACCTTC | CSVEYDRLSQTGSWVYGYTF | TRBJ1-2 | - | TRBD1 | TRBV29-1
TGTGCCTGGAGCCTGGGCAGGGGGGTTGCTAATGAAAAACTGTTTTTT | CAWSLGRGVANEKLFF | TRBJ1-4 | - | TRBD1 | TRBV30
TGTGCCAGCAGTACAAACAGGGGAGCTAACTATGGCTACACCTTC | CASSTNRGANYGYTF | TRBJ1-2 | - | TRBD1 | TRBV27
TGCAGTGCTAGTAGGTTTGGGGCGGACACTGAAGCTTTCTTT | CSASRFGADTEAFF | TRBJ1-1 | - | - | TRBV20-1
TGTGCCAGCAGTTCGCACCGGGACAGGGACACAGATACGCAGTATTTT | CASSSHRDRDTDTQYF | TRBJ2-3 | once | TRBD1 | TRBV7-2
TGTGCCAGCAGTTCCTTAAGACGACTAGCTTATACGCAGTATTTT | CASSSLRRLAYTQYF | TRBJ2-3 | once | TRBD2 | TRBV6-2/TRBV6-3
TGTGCCAGCAGCTTCGCAACAGGGGCATGGGGGTACACCTTC | CASSFATGAWGYTF | TRBJ1-2 | - | TRBD1 | TRBV7-8
TGTGCCAGCTCACCCCGGTTGAGCTCTGGAAACACCATATATTTT | CASSPRLSSGNTIYF | TRBJ1-3 | - | - | TRBV18
TGTGCCACCAGTCGCAGGGGGACCAATGAGCAGTTCTTC | CATSRRGTNEQFF | TRBJ2-1 | - | TRBD1 | TRBV24-1
TGTGCCAGTACCTTTAGCGAGGCCGGGGAGCTGTTTTTT | CASTFSEAGELFF | TRBJ2-2 | - | - | TRBV19
TGTGCCAGCACCCTAACACAGGGGTACAATGGCTACACCTTC | CASTLTQGYNGYTF | TRBJ1-2 | - | TRBD1 | TRBV5-5
TGCGCCAGCAGTGGGAGACTACTATACGAGCAGTACTTC | CASSGRLLYEQYF | TRBJ2-7 | - | - | TRBV10-1